Sequencing of this T cell receptor (beta chain) was carried out in a study of molecular identifiers for immune sequencing clone quantification. Study at large: In replicates, the authors split RNA from approximately 20,000 or 100,000 naive CD8 cells five ways and sequenced four. Study-level results: In cases of identical TCR molecules sharing a barcode, highly expanded clone sizes could be underestimated.

V was pared by 4 bases and J by 4 bases, with 19 bases of the junction left unmatched. Germline-derived CDR1 and CDR2 are LGHDT and YNNKEL (reference sequence). The CDR3 has 20 amino acids. One entry per CDR3 protein, called by TCRdb with MiXCR from the PCR reads. The table includes about 320,000 distinct CDR3 sequences, over 20% detected once. This clonotype was seen a few times. Its antigen remains unknown. The receptor was isolated from a human donor in good health. Some libraries in this study had Jurkat cell RNA spiked in. The chain carries TRBV3-1 and TRBJ1-6; the match to TRBD1 covers 7 bases. Input material: naive CD8+ T cells from blood, with Jurkat cell RNA spiked in. Sample subset: FACS-sorted CD8+CD4-CCR7+CD45RA+ naive T cells. CDR3 sequence (DNA): TGTGCCAGCAGCCCTGTACGTTTTTCCGGGACAGCTATTTATAATTCACCCCTCCACTTT. This translates into CASSPVRFSGTAIYNSPLHF.